Listed below are T cell receptor beta chains from one sample, sequenced in a study of T cells after posttransplantation cyclophosphamide. TCRdb's table, derived via immunoSEQ multiplex PCR, lists solely in-frame clones and lacks some. The repertoire holds about 7,300 clones, with more than 85% as singletons. The sample taken for sequencing was CD4+ T cells sorted from blood. Every receptor here comes from a woman between 50 and 59 years old in good health and a related stem cell transplant donor. Both conserved end residues are trimmed from each CDR3. The D gene is left open where the match is weak.

v_call	d_call	cdr3_aa
TRBV18	NA	ASSPRRGLYEQY
TRBV15	TRBD1	ATSRPGTGDSPLH
TRBV5-6	NA	ASASPGGGGYGYT
TRBV9	NA	ASSLRQTSSYNEQF
TRBV11-2	NA	ASSLFEVTGTYEQY
TRBV9	TRBD1	ASSVEGTGGNSPLH
TRBV19	TRBD1	ASSPDRDLGYT
TRBV5-6	TRBD1	ASSFEVTGATGELF
TRBV6-1	NA	ASSEQVQGAKLF
TRBV27	NA	ASSVRRGYNEQF
TRBV7-6	TRBD1	ASSLPGQGAGGYT
TRBV15	NA	ATSRASGGEKLF
TRBV19	NA	ASSIGAENQPQH
TRBV7-8	TRBD2	ASSSRTSGPYEQY
TRBV14	TRBD1	ASSPITGGSPPTNYGYT
TRBV7-2	NA	ASSPRALRDEQY
TRBV5-5	TRBD1	ASSSQGGRGYT
TRBV15	NA	ATSWTGVTQY
TRBV5-1	TRBD1	ASSLTQGAHTEAF
TRBV2	NA	ASPRGGATDTQY
TRBV2	NA	ASSERGGVAKNIQY
TRBV5-1	NA	ASSSLLSGDTEAF
TRBV28	NA	ASTSPVSYNSPLH
TRBV11-3	NA	ASSLETTNEQF
TRBV5-1	TRBD2	ASSPASGRTDTQY
TRBV28	TRBD1	ASSLLALARTGKTEAF
TRBV5-1	TRBD1	ASSLGPGQGEDTQY
TRBV7-8	TRBD1	ASSSRTGSRNTIY
TRBV27	TRBD1	ASSLSVGQDGGYT
TRBV7-6	NA	ASSLRYRMSEAF
TRBV4-1	NA	ASSQELETVNTGELF
TRBV4-1	NA	ASSQESGVVGSPLH
TRBV2	NA	ASSVVRYYGEQY
TRBV7-2	TRBD2	ASSHAGTSVNNEQF
TRBV5-4	NA	ASSLPGGGFGEAF
TRBV19	NA	ASSPLTAGYGYT
TRBV28	TRBD1	ASQDRANQPQH
TRBV5-6	NA	ASSLDETSSYNEQF
TRBV2	NA	AGNRDPNTEAF
TRBV7-6	TRBD1	ASSLVGDRGF
TRBV19	TRBD1	ASSIDLSGQGEPQH
TRBV5-1	NA	ASSLQEMNTEAF
TRBV5-6	TRBD2	ASTIAGESDTQY
TRBV19	TRBD1	ASTLTGGKGVNEQF
TRBV25-1	NA	ASSDLIGVRSGYT
TRBV7-3	TRBD1	ASSSKWPGQSSGANVLT
TRBV28	NA	ASSFAGDPLYEQY
TRBV9	NA	ASSVGHPGGEKLF
TRBV19	TRBD2	ASSIDLLAGALQETQY
TRBV4-1	TRBD2	ASSQDRLAGLQF
TRBV29-1	TRBD1	SVDRIFTNYGYT
TRBV10-3	NA	AISEFLRTAQTGREQY
TRBV27	NA	ASSLPSGPTGELF
TRBV28	TRBD1	ASSSDRDQPQH